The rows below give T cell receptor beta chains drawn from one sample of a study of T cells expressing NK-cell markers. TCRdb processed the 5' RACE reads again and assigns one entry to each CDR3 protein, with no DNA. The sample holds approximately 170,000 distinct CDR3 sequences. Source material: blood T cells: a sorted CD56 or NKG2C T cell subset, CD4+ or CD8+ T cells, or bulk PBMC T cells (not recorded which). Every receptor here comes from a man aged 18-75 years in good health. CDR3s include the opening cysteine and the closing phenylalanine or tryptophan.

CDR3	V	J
CTSSHRPGARADTQYF	TRBV1	TRBJ2-3
CASSLTSGTASYEQYF	TRBV12-3/TRBV12-4	TRBJ2-7
CASSWTSGIYNEQFF	TRBV5-6	TRBJ2-1
CASPTGGRSNQPQHF	TRBV21-1	TRBJ1-5
CASSFGTLETQYF	TRBV13	TRBJ2-5
CASSKLTGAVNTEAFF	TRBV5-8	TRBJ1-1
CSGIQGNYGYTF	TRBV29-1	TRBJ1-2
CASWMAGEWGGEQFF	TRBV2	TRBJ2-1
CSAGGWGEQSDEQFF	TRBV20-1	TRBJ2-1
CASGPTGIFSETQYF	TRBV12-5	TRBJ2-5
CSASGSYSYEQYF	TRBV20-1	TRBJ2-7
CASSQDWGATDTQYF	TRBV3-1	TRBJ2-3
CASSHRWLDGGAYEKLFF	TRBV11-2	TRBJ1-4
CSARDRTSGQETQYF	TRBV20-1	TRBJ2-5
CAWSETGQEAGELFF	TRBV30	TRBJ2-2
CASSTAVTGGKDEQYF	TRBV19	TRBJ2-7
CASETEQNTEAFF	TRBV12-5	TRBJ1-1
CASSSEWGGRSGETQYF	TRBV5-6	TRBJ2-5
CASTAKAGGGYTF	TRBV7-9	TRBJ1-2
CASSPRGSGEKLFF	TRBV19	TRBJ1-4
CASSPGQFYEQYF	TRBV7-2	TRBJ2-7
CASSPLLLRETQYF	TRBV7-2	TRBJ2-5
CASSPQGLYGYTF	TRBV19	TRBJ1-2
CASSFGGSAEAFF	TRBV7-3	TRBJ1-1
CASSTGPFYEQYF	TRBV19	TRBJ2-7
CASSEREIYEKLFF	TRBV2	TRBJ1-4
CSARSRGQGLFNQPQHF	TRBV20-1	TRBJ1-5